This TCR beta chain is from a study of vaccination effects on CD4 cells after COVID-19. The overall study: The median interval between the second dose and post-vaccine sampling was 72 days. General study results and limits: After vaccination, at late timepoints, clones induced by infection and by vaccine contracted markedly. New vaccine-induced clones dominated convalescents' post-vaccine spike-reactive clones.

Sequencing was performed with immunoSEQ multiplex PCR; in TCRdb, only in-frame clones are kept and a portion is missing. The sample yields more than 13,000 clones, about 70% seen once. The V and J ends lost 5 bases and 3 bases, in that order; junction bases with no gene match: 7. The CDR3 consists of 15 residues. Looked up from germline, CDR1 is MNHEY and CDR2 is SMNVEV (reference sequence). On this clone itself: Its antigen is as yet unknown.

Expansion with viral peptide pools was applied to antigen-specific CD4+ T cells by the ViraFEST assay prior to sequencing. Following culture for ten to eleven days, CD4+ T cells were isolated. It was between March and December 2020 that the person had a SARS-CoV-2 infection confirmed by PCR. Every participant took two doses of the BNT162b2 or mRNA-1273 vaccine. Peptides at roughly 10 ug/ml and IL-2 at around 9.3 IU/ml were added to two million PBMC per well. Source: CD4+ T cells from PBMCs cultured with HCoV-NL63 spike peptides, taken after COVID-19 vaccination. The chain links TRBV27 to TRBJ1-1; 9 bases are a match to TRBD1. The clonotype was recovered from a human donor who had a prior SARS-CoV-2 infection. CDR3 bases: TGTGCCAGCAGTCGGACAGGGGCGCTGTACACTGAAGCTTTCTTT. It is translated as CASSRTGALYTEAFF.